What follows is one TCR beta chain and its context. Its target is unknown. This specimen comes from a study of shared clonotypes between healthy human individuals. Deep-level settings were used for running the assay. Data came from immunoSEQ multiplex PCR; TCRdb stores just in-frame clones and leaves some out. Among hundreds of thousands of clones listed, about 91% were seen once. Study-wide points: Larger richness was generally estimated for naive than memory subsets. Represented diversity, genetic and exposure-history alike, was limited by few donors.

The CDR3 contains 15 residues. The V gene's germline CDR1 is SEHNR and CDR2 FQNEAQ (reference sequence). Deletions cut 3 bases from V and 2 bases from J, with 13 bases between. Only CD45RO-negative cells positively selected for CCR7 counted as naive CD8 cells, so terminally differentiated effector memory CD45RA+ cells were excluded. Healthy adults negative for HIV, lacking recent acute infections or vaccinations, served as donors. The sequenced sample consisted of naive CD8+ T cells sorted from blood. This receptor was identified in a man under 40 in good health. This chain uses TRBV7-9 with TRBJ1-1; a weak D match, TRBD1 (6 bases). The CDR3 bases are TGTGCCAGCAGCTTCCAACAGGGTGTAAACACTGAAGCTTTCTTT. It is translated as CASSFQQGVNTEAFF.